The sequence of this TCR beta chain was determined in a study of blood T cell repertoires in COVID-19. Measured with immunoSEQ multiplex PCR; TCRdb has only the in-frame clones, and not every one. Of about 400,000 clones listed, 89% were seen once; the top ten hold around 1.7%. Unmatched junction bases numbered 10, after V lost 6 bases and J lost 11 bases. This CDR3 is 13 amino acids long. Participants were aged about 18 to 100 years, lived in over 20 US areas, and enrolled virtually. This chain joins TRBV12-3 or TRBV12-4 and TRBJ2-7; the match to TRBD2 covers 10 bases. The sequence was collected from a woman aged 25 to 45 who had recovered from COVID-19. The sample consisted of PBMCs or T cells enriched from blood (not recorded which). CDR3 amino acids: CASSLRPSGSKYF. The CDR3 nucleotides read TGTGCCAGCAGCCTAAGGCCTAGCGGGAGTAAGTACTTC.